The clone carrying this T cell receptor beta chain was found a few times. The sample is drawn from a study of blood T cell repertoires in COVID-19. Germline CDR1 is SGHAT and CDR2 is FQNNGV. This CDR3 region has 16 residues. J was trimmed by 6 bases and V by 0 bases; bases with no gene match: 10. Clones were sequenced by immunoSEQ multiplex PCR, and TCRdb holds only the in-frame ones, with some missing. The sample contains 200,000 to 250,000 clones, roughly four fifths of which appear only once. The specimen was peripheral blood. The chain recombines TRBV11-2 with TRBJ2-5; 7 bases are shared with TRBD2. This sequence was found in a woman over 75 with COVID-19, enrolled during active disease. The CDR3 DNA reads TGTGCCAGCAGCTTAGATGAGGCGGGAGTTATCAAGACCCAGTACTTC. Its translation: CASSLDEAGVIKTQYF. The whole variable domain, remainder taken from reference TRBV11-2 and TRBJ2-5, is EAGVAQSPRYKIIEKRQSVAFWCNPISGHATLYWYQQILGQGPKLLIQFQNNGVVDDSQLPKDRFSAERLKGVDSTLKIQPAKLEDSAVYLCASSLDEAGVIKTQYFGPGTRLLVL.